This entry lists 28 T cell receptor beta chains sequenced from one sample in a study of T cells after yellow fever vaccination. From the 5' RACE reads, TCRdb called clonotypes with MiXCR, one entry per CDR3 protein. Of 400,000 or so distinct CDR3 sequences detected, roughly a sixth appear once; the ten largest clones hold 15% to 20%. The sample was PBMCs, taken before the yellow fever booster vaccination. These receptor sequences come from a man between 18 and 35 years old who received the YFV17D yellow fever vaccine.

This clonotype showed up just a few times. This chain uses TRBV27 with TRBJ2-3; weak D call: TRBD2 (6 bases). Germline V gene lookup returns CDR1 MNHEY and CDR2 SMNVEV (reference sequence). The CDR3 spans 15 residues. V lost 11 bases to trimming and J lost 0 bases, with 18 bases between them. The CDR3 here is CACRRLASSTDTQYF. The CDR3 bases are TGTGCCTGTCGGCGGCTAGCGAGTAGCACAGATACGCAGTATTTT.

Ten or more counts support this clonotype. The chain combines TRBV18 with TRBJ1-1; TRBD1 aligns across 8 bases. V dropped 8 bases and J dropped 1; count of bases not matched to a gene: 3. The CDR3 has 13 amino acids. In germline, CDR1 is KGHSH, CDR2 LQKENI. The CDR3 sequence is CASSQGANTEAFF. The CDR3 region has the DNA TGTGCCAGCAGCCAGGGGGCGAACACTGAAGCTTTCTTT.

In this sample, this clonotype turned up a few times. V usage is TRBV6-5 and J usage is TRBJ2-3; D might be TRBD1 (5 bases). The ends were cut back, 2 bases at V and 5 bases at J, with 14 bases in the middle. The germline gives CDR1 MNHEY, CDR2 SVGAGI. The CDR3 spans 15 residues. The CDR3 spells CASSYRARVRDTQYF. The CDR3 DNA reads TGTGCCAGCAGTTACCGGGCCAGGGTGCGAGATACGCAGTATTTT.

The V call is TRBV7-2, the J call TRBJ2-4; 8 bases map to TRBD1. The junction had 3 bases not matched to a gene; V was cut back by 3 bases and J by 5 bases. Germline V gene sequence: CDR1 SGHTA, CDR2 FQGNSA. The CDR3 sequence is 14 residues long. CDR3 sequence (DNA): TGTGCCAGCAGCTTGGGCAGGGGGCAAAACATTCAGTACTTC. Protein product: CASSLGRGQNIQYF. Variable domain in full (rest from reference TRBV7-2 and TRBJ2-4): GAGVSQSPSNKVTEKGKDVELRCDPISGHTALYWYRQSLGQGLEFLIYFQGNSAPDKSGLPSDRFSAERTGGSVSTLTIQRTQQEDSAVYLCASSLGRGQNIQYFGAGTRLSVL.

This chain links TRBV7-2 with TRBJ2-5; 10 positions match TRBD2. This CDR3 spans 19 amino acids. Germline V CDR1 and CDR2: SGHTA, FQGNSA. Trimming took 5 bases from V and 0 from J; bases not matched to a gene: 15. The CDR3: CASSVVSSGGPPYQETQYF. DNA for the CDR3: TGTGCCAGCAGCGTAGTTTCTAGCGGGGGACCCCCGTACCAAGAGACCCAGTACTTC.

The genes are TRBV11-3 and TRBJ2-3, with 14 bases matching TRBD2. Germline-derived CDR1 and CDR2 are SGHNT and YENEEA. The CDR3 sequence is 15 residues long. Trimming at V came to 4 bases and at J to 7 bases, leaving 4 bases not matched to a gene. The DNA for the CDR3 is TGTGCCAGCAGCTCGGGACTAGCGGGGGCCTATACGCAGTATTTT. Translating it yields CASSSGLAGAYTQYF.

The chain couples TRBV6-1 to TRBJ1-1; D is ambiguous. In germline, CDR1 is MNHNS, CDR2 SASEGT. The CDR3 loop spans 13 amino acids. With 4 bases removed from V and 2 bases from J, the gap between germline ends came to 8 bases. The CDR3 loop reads CASSVVDNTEAFF. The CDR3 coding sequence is TGTGCCAGCAGTGTCGTCGACAACACTGAAGCTTTCTTT.

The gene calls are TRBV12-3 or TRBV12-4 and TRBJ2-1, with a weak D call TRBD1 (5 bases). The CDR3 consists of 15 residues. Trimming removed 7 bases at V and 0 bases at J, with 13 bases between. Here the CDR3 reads CASTIRQGSYNEQFF. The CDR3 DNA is TGTGCCAGCACGATAAGGCAGGGCTCCTACAATGAGCAGTTCTTC.

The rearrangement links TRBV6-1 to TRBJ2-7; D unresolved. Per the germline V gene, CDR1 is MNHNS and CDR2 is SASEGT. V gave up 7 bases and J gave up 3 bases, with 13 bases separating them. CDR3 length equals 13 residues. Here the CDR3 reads CASNTLTDYEQYF. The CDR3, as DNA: TGTGCCAGCAACACACTAACAGACTACGAGCAGTACTTC.

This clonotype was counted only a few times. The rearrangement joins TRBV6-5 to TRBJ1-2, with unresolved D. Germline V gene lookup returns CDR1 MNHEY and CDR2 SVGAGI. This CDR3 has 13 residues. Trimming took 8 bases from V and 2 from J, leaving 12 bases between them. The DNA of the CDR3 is TGTGCCAGCGGATTGGACGGCAACTATGGCTACACCTTC. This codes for CASGLDGNYGYTF.

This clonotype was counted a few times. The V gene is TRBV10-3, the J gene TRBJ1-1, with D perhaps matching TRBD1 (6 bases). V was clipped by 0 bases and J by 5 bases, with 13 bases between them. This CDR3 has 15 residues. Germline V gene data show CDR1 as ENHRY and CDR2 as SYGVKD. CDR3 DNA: TGTGCCATCAGTGAGTCAGGGGGAACGGGGACTGAAGCTTTCTTT. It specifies CAISESGGTGTEAFF.

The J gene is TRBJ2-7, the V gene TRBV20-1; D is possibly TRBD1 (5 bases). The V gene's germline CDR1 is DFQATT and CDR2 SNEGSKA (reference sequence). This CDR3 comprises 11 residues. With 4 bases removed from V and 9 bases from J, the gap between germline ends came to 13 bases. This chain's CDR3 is CSAMGPLAQYF. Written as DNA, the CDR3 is TGCAGTGCTATGGGGCCTCTCGCGCAGTACTTC.

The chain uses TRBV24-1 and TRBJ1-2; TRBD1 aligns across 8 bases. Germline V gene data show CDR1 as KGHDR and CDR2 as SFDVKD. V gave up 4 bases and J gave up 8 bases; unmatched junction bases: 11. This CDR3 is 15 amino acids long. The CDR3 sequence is CATSDPGTGSLGYTF. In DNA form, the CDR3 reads TGTGCCACCAGTGACCCTGGGACAGGCTCCCTCGGCTACACCTTC.

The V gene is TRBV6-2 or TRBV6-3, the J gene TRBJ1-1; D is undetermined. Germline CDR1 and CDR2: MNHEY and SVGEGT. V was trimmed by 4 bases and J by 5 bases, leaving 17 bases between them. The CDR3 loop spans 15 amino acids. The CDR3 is CASSLTMPLVTEAFF. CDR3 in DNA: TGTGCCAGCAGTTTGACTATGCCTCTTGTTACTGAAGCTTTCTTT.

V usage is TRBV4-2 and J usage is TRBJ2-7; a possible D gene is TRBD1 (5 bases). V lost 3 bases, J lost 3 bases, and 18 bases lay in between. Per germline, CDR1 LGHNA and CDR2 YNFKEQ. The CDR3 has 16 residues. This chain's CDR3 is CASSHPRQGSYYEQYF. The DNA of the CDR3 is TGTGCCAGCAGCCACCCCCGCCAGGGCAGCTACTACGAGCAGTACTTC.

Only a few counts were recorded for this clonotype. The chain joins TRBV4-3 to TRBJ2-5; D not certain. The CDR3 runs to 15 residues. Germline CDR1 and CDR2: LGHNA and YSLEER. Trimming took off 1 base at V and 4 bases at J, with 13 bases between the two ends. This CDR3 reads CASSQAQGNPETQYF. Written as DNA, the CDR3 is TGCGCCAGCAGCCAAGCCCAAGGGAACCCAGAGACCCAGTACTTC.

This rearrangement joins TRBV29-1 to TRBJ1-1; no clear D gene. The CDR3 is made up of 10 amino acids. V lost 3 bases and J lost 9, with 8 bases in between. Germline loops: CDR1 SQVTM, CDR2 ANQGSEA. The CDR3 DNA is TGCAGCGTTGACGACGGCCAAGCTTTCTTT. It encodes CSVDDGQAFF.

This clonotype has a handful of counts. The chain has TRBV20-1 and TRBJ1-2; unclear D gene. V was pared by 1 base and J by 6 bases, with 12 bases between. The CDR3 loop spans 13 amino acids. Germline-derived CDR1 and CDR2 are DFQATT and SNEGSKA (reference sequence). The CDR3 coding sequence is TGCAGTGCTAGAGCCCCTGTGGGAAATGGCTACACCTTC. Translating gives CSARAPVGNGYTF.

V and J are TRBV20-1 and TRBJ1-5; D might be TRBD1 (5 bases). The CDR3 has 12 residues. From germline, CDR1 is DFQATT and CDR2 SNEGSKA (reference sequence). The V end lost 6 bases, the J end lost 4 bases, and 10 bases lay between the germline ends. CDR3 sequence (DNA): TGCAGTGCGAGGGGAGATAATCAGCCCCAGCATTTT. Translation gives CSARGDNQPQHF.

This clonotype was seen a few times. CDR3 protein: CASSQDRGGPADTQYF. The CDR3 DNA reads TGCGCCAGCAGCCAAGATCGGGGGGGCCCGGCAGATACGCAGTATTTT. The chain employs TRBV4-3 and TRBJ2-3, with 8 bases aligning to TRBD2. Germline CDR1 reads LGHNA; CDR2 reads YSLEER. V trimming: 0 bases; J trimming: 4 bases; junction bases outside the gene matches: 6. This CDR3 has 16 residues.

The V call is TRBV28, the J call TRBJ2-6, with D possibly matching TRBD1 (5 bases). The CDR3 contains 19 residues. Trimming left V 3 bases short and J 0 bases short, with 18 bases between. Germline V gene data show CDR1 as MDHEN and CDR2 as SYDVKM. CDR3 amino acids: CASSLDFGRVFSGANVLTF. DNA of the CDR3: TGTGCCAGCAGTTTGGATTTTGGCAGGGTGTTCTCTGGGGCCAACGTCCTGACTTTC.

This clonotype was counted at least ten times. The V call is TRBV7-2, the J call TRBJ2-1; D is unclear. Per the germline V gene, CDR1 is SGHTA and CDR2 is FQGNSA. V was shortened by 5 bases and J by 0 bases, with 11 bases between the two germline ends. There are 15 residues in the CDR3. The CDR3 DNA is TGTGCCAGCAGCCCCCCGGGTCGCTCCTACAATGAGCAGTTCTTC. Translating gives CASSPPGRSYNEQFF.

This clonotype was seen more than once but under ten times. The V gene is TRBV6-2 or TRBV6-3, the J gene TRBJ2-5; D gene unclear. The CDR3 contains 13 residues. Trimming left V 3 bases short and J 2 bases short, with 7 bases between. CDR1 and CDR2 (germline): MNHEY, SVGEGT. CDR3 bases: TGTGCCAGCAGTTATCCGAATCAAGAGACCCAGTACTTC. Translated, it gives CASSYPNQETQYF.

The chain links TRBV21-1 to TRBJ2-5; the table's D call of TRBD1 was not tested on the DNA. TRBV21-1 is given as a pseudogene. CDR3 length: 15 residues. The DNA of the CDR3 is TGTGCCAGCAAAATCCCAGGTGGCAGGCAAGAGACCCAGTACTTC. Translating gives CASKIPGGRQETQYF.

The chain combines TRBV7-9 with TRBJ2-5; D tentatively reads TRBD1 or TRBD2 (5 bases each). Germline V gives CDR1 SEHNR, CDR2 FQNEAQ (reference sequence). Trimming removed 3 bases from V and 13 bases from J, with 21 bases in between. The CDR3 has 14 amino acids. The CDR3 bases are TGTGCCAGCAGCTTTAGCCCGGGACGGTTGGAGAGGTACTTC. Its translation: CASSFSPGRLERYF.

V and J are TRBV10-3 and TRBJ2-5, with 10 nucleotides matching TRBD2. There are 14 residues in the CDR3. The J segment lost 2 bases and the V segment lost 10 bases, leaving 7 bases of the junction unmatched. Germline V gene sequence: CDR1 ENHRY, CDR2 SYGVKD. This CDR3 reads CATRPSGSQETQYF. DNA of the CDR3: TGTGCCACCAGACCTAGCGGGAGTCAAGAGACCCAGTACTTC.

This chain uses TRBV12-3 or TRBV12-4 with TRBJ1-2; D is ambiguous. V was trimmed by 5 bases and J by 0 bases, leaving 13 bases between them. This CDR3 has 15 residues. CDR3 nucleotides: TGTGCCAGCAGTCTTAGCGGCAGCCCTAACTATGGCTACACCTTC. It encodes CASSLSGSPNYGYTF.

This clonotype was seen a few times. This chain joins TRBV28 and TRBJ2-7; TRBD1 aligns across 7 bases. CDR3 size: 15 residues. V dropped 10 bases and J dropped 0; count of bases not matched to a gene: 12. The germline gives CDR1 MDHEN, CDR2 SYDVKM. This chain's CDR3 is CATLPGTASSYEQYV. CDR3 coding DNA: TGTGCCACCCTCCCCGGGACAGCGAGCTCCTACGAGCAGTACGTC.